This TCR beta chain was sequenced for a study of blood T cell repertoires in COVID-19. Study-level information: In each case, the material was cDNA or gDNA derived from T cells, B-cell-depleted T cells, or PBMCs.

As originally analysed: Reference gene primer amplification in the assay estimated nucleated cell counts. Sequencing used immunoSEQ multiplex PCR; TCRdb keeps in-frame clones, though not all of them. That table is the source of V, J and clone size, and D and trimming were worked out from the DNA. The repertoire holds approximately 150,000 clones, with roughly 87% as singletons. The sample consisted of peripheral blood. The TCR comes from a woman aged 50 to 65 with acute or convalescent COVID-19.

In nucleotides, the CDR3 is TGTGCCAGCAGCGACAGGGGGAATCAGCCCCAGCATTTT. Protein product: CASSDRGNQPQHF. The chain is built from TRBV27 and TRBJ1-5, with 9 bases lining up with TRBD1. The CDR3 runs 13 residues. Trimming cost V 6 bases and J 4 bases; bases outside gene matches: 1. The germline CDR1 and CDR2 sequences are MNHEY and SMNVEV (reference sequence).